The clone carrying this T cell receptor (beta chain) was counted between two and nine times. The sample originates from a study of blood T cell repertoires in COVID-19. Study as a whole: The origin of the acute and convalescent COVID-19 samples was the United States, Italy and Spain. Nucleic acid was either cDNA or gDNA, and it came from T cells, B-cell-depleted T cells, or PBMCs.

Sequencing was performed with immunoSEQ multiplex PCR; in TCRdb, only in-frame clones are kept and a portion is missing. The top ten hold approximately 1.1% of the sample, which has 120,000 or so clones, around nine tenths seen once. This CDR3 has 13 amino acids. Germline V CDR1 and CDR2: MNHEY, SVGAGI. With 2 bases removed from V and 4 bases from J, the gap between germline ends came to 6 bases. The sample taken for sequencing was peripheral blood. This receptor was obtained from a woman of 80 years or more with acute or convalescent COVID-19. J is TRBJ1-5 and V is TRBV6-5; D perhaps matches TRBD1 (5 bases). This chain's CDR3 is CASSYAGNQPQHF. CDR3 bases: TGTGCCAGCAGTTACGCAGGGAATCAGCCCCAGCATTTT.